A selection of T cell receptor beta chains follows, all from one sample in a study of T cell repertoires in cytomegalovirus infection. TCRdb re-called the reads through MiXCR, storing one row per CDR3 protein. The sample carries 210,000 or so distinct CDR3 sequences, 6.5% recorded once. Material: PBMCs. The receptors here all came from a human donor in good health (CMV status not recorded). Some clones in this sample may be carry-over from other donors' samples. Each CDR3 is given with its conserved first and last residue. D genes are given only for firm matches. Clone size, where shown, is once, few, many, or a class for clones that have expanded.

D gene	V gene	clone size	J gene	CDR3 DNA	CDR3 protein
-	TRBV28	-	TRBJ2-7	TGTGCCAGCAGTTCTAGAAGCCCCTCTAACGAGCAGTACTTC	CASSSRSPSNEQYF
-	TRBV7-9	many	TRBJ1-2	TGTGCCAGCAGCTTATGGCAGGGGTCGAACTATGGCTACACCTTC	CASSLWQGSNYGYTF
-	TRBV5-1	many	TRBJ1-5	TGCGCCAGCAGCTTGGAAATCGCATACCCCCAGCATTTT	CASSLEIAYPQHF
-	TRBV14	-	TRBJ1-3	TGTGCCAGCAGCGTACTACAGAGTGGGGCCGGAAACACCATATATTTT	CASSVLQSGAGNTIYF
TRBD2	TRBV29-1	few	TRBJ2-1	TGCAGCGTTGAAGGGGAAGCGGGGGGCAACATTTACAATGAGCAGTTCTTC	CSVEGEAGGNIYNEQFF
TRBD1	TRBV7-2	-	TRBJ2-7	TGTGCCAGCAGCGCACTAACCGGGACAGGGACCTACGAGCAGTACTTC	CASSALTGTGTYEQYF
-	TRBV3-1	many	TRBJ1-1	TGTGCCAGCAGCCAAAAGGGACGGGCCACTGAAGCTTTCTTT	CASSQKGRATEAFF
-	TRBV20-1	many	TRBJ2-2	TGCAGTGCTAGTTTGAGGAACACCGGGGAGCTGTTTTTT	CSASLRNTGELFF
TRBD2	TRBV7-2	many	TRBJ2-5	TGTGCCAGCAGCCCATTTGGGACTAGCTTGGAGACCCAGTACTTC	CASSPFGTSLETQYF
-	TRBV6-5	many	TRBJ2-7	TGTGCCAGCAGTTACTCGGGTAGCGGCCTTTACGAGCAGTACTTC	CASSYSGSGLYEQYF
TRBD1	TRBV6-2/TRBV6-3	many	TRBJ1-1	TGTGCCAGCAGTCCGGGACAGGGGATGGGGAACACTGAAGCTTTCTTT	CASSPGQGMGNTEAFF
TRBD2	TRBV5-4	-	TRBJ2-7	TGTGCCAGCAGCCCGACTAGCGGGAAAGACTACGAGCAGTACTTC	CASSPTSGKDYEQYF
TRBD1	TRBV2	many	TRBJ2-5	TGTGCCAGCAGTGCCCGGACAGGGCAAGAGACCCAGTACTTC	CASSARTGQETQYF
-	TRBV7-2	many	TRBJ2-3	TGTGCCAGCAGCTTAGTCCGCGGTCACCTTAGCACAGATACGCAGTATTTT	CASSLVRGHLSTDTQYF
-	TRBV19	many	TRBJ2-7	TGTGCCAGTATGCAGGACGGGACCTACGAGCAGTACTTC	CASMQDGTYEQYF
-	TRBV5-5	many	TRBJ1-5	TGTGCCAGCAGCCGACAGCCCGCCGACGCCAATCAGCCCCAGCATTTT	CASSRQPADANQPQHF
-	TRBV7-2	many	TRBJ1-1	TGTGCCAGCAGCTTCCGGAACACTGAAGCTTTCTTT	CASSFRNTEAFF
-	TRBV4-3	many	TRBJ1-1	TGCGCCAGCAGCCAAGAAGCGCAGGGGATAAACACTGAAGCTTTCTTT	CASSQEAQGINTEAFF
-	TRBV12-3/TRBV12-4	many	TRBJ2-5	TGTGCCAGCAGGAGCTCCGCCGTAGAGACCCAGTACTTC	CASRSSAVETQYF
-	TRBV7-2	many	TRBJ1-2	TGTGCCAGCAGCCGCCCCCAGGGTGTGGGCTACACCTTC	CASSRPQGVGYTF
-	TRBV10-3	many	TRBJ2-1	TGTGCCATCAGTGAGGCCCTCGGACAGAGCTCCTACAATGAGCAGTTCTTC	CAISEALGQSSYNEQFF
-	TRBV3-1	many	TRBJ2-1	TGTGCCAGCAGCCAAGCTGTGAGGGTCGATGAGCAGTTCTTC	CASSQAVRVDEQFF
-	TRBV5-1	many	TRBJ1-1	TGCGCCAGCAGCTCGGGCCCCGTAAAAAACACTGAAGCTTTCTTT	CASSSGPVKNTEAFF
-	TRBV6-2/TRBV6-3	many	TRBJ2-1	TGTGCCAGCAGTAGGGACTGGGGAGTTGGCGATGAGCAGTTCTTC	CASSRDWGVGDEQFF
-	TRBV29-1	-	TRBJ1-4	TGCAGCGGGACGAGTTCAACTAATGAAAAACTGTTTTTT	CSGTSSTNEKLFF
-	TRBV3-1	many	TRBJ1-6	TGTGCCAGCAGCCAAGATCGGCCAGATACCTCCTATAATTCACCCCTCCACTTT	CASSQDRPDTSYNSPLHF
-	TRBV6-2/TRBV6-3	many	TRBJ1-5	TGTGCCAGCAGTTACTCGAGTACGGGTTCTGGGCAGCCCCAGCATTTT	CASSYSSTGSGQPQHF
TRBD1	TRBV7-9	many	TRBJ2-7	TGTGCCAGCAGCCCAGGAGGACGCATTCCAGGGGGATACGAGCAGTACTTC	CASSPGGRIPGGYEQYF
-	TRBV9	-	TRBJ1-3	TGTGCCAGCAGCGGTAGGGGACTCCTCAGCTCTGGAAACACCATATATTTT	CASSGRGLLSSGNTIYF
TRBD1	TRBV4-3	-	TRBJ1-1	TGCGCCAGCAGCCAAGGACAGGGCCGCGAGAACACTGAAGCTTTCTTT	CASSQGQGRENTEAFF
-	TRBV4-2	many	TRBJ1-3	TGTGCCAGCAGCCCCCCTCAAGGGCTGTCCGGAAACACCATATATTTT	CASSPPQGLSGNTIYF
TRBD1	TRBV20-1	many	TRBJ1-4	TGCAGTGCCAATTCAGGGGGCGCGAATGAAAAACTGTTTTTT	CSANSGGANEKLFF
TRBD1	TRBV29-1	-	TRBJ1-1	TGCAGCGTTGGAAAGGGGGCGGAATACACTGAAGCTTTCTTT	CSVGKGAEYTEAFF
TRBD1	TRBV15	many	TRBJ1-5	TGTGCCACCAGCCCCCGGACAGGATTGAGCAATCAGCCCCAGCATTTT	CATSPRTGLSNQPQHF
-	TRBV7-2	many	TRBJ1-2	TGTGCCAGCAGCCCAGAGATCGGGTGGCAGGGGCACGGTGGCTACACCTTC	CASSPEIGWQGHGGYTF
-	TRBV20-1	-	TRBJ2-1	TGCAGTGCCCAGGGGAGGCAAGAGCAGTTCTTC	CSAQGRQEQFF
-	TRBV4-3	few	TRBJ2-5	TGCGCCAGCAGCCAATGGCGTCAAGAGACCCAGTACTTC	CASSQWRQETQYF
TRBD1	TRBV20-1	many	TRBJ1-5	TGCAGTGTTCCCGGGACAGGCCTTTCGGTCAATCAGCCCCAGCATTTT	CSVPGTGLSVNQPQHF
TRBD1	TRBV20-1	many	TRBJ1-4	TGCAGTGCCACCGACAGGGCTGATGAAAAACTGTTTTTT	CSATDRADEKLFF
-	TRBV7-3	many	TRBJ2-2	TGTGCCAGCAGCCCTTTTCCGGGGGGCCCTACCGGGGAGCTGTTTTTT	CASSPFPGGPTGELFF
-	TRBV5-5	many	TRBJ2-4	TGTGCCAGCAGCTTCCGGGACCCAACGCCGGGGGCCAAAAACATTCAGTACTTC	CASSFRDPTPGAKNIQYF
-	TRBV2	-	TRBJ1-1	TGTGCCAGCAGTGAAGATCCCCCTGACAGCAACGCTGAAGCTTTCTTT	CASSEDPPDSNAEAFF
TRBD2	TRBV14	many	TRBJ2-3	TGTGCCAGCAGCCAGTGGACTAGCGGGACCACAGATACGCAGTATTTT	CASSQWTSGTTDTQYF
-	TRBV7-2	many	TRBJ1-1	TGTGCCAGCAGCTTAAGGCTCGCGGGGTCGAACACTGAAGCTTTCTTT	CASSLRLAGSNTEAFF
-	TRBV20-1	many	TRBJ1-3	TGCAGTGCAACAAAGGACACGGGTAACACCATATATTTT	CSATKDTGNTIYF
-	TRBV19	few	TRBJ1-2	TGTGCCAGTAGTATCCTCACCACAGAAGCTAACTATGGCTACACCTTC	CASSILTTEANYGYTF
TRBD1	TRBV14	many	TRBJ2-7	TGTGCCAGCAGCCACTATTCGGACAGGGGAGGTTCGTACGAGCAGTACTTC	CASSHYSDRGGSYEQYF
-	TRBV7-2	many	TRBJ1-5	TGTGCCAGCAGCGAGGCTAGGGCAGGGGTCCAGCCCCAGCATTTT	CASSEARAGVQPQHF
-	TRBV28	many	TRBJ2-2	TGTGCCAGCAGCCTTGGACAGACCGGGGAGCTGTTTTTT	CASSLGQTGELFF
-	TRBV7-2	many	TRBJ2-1	TGTGCCAGCAGCTTAGAAGGACAGTCCCATCTCTTC	CASSLEGQSHLF
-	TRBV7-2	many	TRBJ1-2	TGTGCCAGCAGCTTAGAGGAGACTGATGGCTACACCTTC	CASSLEETDGYTF
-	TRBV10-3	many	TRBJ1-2	TGTGCCATCAGTGAAACCGGGCCAGCTAACTATGGCTACACCTTC	CAISETGPANYGYTF
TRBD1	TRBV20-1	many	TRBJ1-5	TGCAGTGCTAGAGATCCCAGGGGGCTACAGCCCCAGCATTTT	CSARDPRGLQPQHF
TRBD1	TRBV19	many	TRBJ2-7	TGTGCCAGTAGTATATACGCACAGGGGAGCGACGAGCAGTACTTC	CASSIYAQGSDEQYF
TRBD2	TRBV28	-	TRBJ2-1	TGTGCCTCCCAGGGGAGCGGGGGCCTCAATGAGCAGTTCTTC	CASQGSGGLNEQFF
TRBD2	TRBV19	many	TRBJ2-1	TGTGCCAGTAGTTCGGGACTACGCTACAATGAGCAGTTCTTC	CASSSGLRYNEQFF
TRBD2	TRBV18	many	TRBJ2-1	TGTGCCAGCTCACCATACGGGGGGGCCTACAATGAGCAGTTCTTC	CASSPYGGAYNEQFF
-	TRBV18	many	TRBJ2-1	TGTGCCAGCTCACCACTCCGGGACTTAGCATTTAATGAGCAGTTCTTC	CASSPLRDLAFNEQFF
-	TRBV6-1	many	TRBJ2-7	TGTGCCAGCACCCGGGACCGAGGCTACGAGCAGTACTTC	CASTRDRGYEQYF